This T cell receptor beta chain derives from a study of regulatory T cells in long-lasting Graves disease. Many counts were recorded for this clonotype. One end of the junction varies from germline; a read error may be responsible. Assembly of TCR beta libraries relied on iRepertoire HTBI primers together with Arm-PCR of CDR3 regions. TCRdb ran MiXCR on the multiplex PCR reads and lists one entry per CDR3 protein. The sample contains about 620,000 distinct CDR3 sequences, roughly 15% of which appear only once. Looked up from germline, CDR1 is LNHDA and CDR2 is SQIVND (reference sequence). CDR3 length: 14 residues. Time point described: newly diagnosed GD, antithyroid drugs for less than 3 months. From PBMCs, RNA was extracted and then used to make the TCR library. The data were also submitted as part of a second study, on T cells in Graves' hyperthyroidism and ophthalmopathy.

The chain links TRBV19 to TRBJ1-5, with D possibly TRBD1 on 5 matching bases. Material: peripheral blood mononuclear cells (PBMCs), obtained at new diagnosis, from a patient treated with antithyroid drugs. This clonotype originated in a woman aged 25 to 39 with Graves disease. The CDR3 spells CASSKRGGNQPQHF. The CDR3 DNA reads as TGTGCCAGCAGTAAAAGGGGCGGCAATCAGCCCCAGCATTTT.